The T cell receptor (beta chain) described here comes from a study of STAT3 mutations in large granular lymphocyte leukemia. Turning to this clone: Antigen specificity is unknown.

Study findings and constraints: In T-cell large granular lymphocyte leukemia, about half of patients showed multiple immunodominant subclonotypes. Clonal expansion was inferred from samples taken at other timepoints. In some patients, a small highly pathogenic clone possibly went undetected.

Sequencing was performed with immunoSEQ multiplex PCR; in TCRdb, only in-frame clones are kept and a portion is missing. This repertoire shows about 15,000 clones, 85% to 95% found once; its top ten account for around 10%. Germline assignment: CDR1 SGHDT and CDR2 YYEEEE. Trimming took 2 bases from V and 0 from J, leaving 12 bases between them. The CDR3 is 16 residues long. The TCR comes from a woman aged 45 to 65 with T-cell large granular lymphocyte leukemia. Some clones in this sample may be carry-over from other donors' samples. The chain joins TRBV5-6 to TRBJ1-5; D is perhaps TRBD1 (5 bases). Sequencing was done on a sample of peripheral blood mononuclear cells. In DNA form, the CDR3 reads TGTGCCAGCAGCTTCTTTGCTAGGGGTAGCAATCAGCCCCAGCATTTT. It encodes CASSFFARGSNQPQHF.